This TCR beta chain was identified in a study of blood T cell repertoires in COVID-19. Study context: Italy, Spain and the United States were the sources of the convalescent and acute COVID-19 samples.

Adults between roughly 18 and 89 years of age took part from under 30 US areas. V lost 3 bases and J 2 bases, leaving 13 bases between the germline ends. The CDR3 consists of 15 residues. Germline assignment: CDR1 KGHSH and CDR2 LQKENI. Clones were sequenced by immunoSEQ multiplex PCR, and TCRdb holds only the in-frame ones, with some missing. The sample holds 200,000 to 300,000 clones; around 88% are singletons and the top ten take around 3.3%. Input material: PBMCs or T cells enriched from blood (not recorded which). This clonotype originated in a woman between 40 and 55 years old with acute COVID-19. This chain joins TRBV18 and TRBJ1-2; D is undetermined. DNA for the CDR3: TGTGCCAGCTCACCGAGTTCCTCTCCGAACTATGGCTACACCTTC. Amino acids: CASSPSSSPNYGYTF.